Listed here is a single T cell receptor (beta chain). This clone appeared a single time. The antigen it binds to is not known. No base quality values were provided; no much bigger clone lies one nucleotide off. Patients with autoimmune disease history or receiving systemic immunosuppression were excluded from the trial. Peripheral blood for TCR sequencing was collected from all dose cohorts at baseline, on cycle 4 day 1, and on cycle 7 day 1. The samples were taken from a phase I, first-in-human, multicenter, open-label dose-escalation trial of ivuxolimab. Adults with locally advanced or metastatic melanoma, renal cell carcinoma, hepatocellular carcinoma or head and neck squamous cell carcinoma were enrolled in the trial. Before TCR sequencing, CD4+ T cells and CD8+ T cells were sorted from peripheral blood as separate populations. These data are taken from a study of OX40 agonist ivuxolimab in advanced cancers. Regarding the study in general: Ivuxolimab was a fully human IgG2 agonistic monoclonal antibody targeting the costimulatory receptor OX40 (CD134). Peripheral TCRbeta sequencing was intended to test whether TCR sequence diversity was altered and clonal T-cell expansion was caused by ivuxolimab. In the dose-escalation cohort, more than 75% of patients were male, and the mean age was approximately 64 years, with a range of roughly 20 to 80. Intravenous ivuxolimab was administered to patients every 2 weeks at six dose levels: 0.01, 0.1, 0.3, 1.5, 3 and 10 mg/kg. Among the 50 to 55 dose-escalation patients, around 20 had hepatocellular carcinoma, 15 or so melanoma, 9 renal cell carcinoma and 9 head and neck cancer. Partial responses occurred in three dose-escalation patients: two with cutaneous melanoma and one with hepatocellular carcinoma. The monotherapy dose-escalation portion (N ≈ 52 patients) of the phase I ivuxolimab trial is reported in the paper. Prior anti-PD-1, anti-PD-L1 or anti-CTLA-4 therapy was permitted, and checkpoint inhibitors had been received by less than 45% of dose-escalation patients.

CDR1 and CDR2 are read off the germline V gene (reference sequence) as MNHEY and SMNVEV. Unmatched junction bases come to 7, with V trimmed by 5 bases and J by 5 bases. The CDR3 sequence holds 14 residues, the cysteine and phenylalanine included. The only DNA kept is the CDR3, 42 bases in frame from the first base. Summary of the overall study and its limitations: At doses of 0.1 to 3.0 mg/kg, clonal expansion of both CD4+ and CD8+ blood T cells was observed from baseline to week 6. Low levels of normalized T-cell clonal expansion were also seen in some patients who did not respond. Partial responders in the 0.1-3.0 mg/kg groups had among the lowest normalized peripheral clonal expansion, especially among CD8+ T cells. Antigen specificity was not determined for the clonally expanded peripheral T cells. After ivuxolimab, expanded clones were on average more numerous among CD8+ T cells than among CD4+ T cells.

Genomic DNA was isolated from the sorted cells so that the TCRbeta CDR3 region could be sequenced. The immunoSEQ Assay was used to sequence the TCRbeta CDR3 regions. TCRdb provides this immuneACCESS table in a form limited to in-frame rearrangements. Some clones are lacking; in checked studies, under half of them reflect an unresolved V gene, and why the rest are absent is not known. Here the sample has almost 80,000 clones; 70% to 85% occur a single time. Approximately 0.44% of the sample comes from the top ten. The sequence links TRBV27 to TRBJ1-1, and TRBD1 aligns with 8 junction nucleotides. This clonotype originated in an adult with an advanced solid tumor such as melanoma, head and neck, liver or kidney cancer. Sequencing was performed on CD4+ or CD8+ T cells sorted from blood, taken in a trial of the OX40 agonist ivuxolimab. The sequenced DNA: TGTGCCAGCAGTGTCTCGGACAGGGCAACTGAAGCTTTCTTT. It codes for CASSVSDRATEAFF.